Each of the 17 T cell receptor beta chains below was sequenced from the same sample in a study of regulatory T cells in long-lasting Graves disease. Time point specified: persistent/refractory GD, antithyroid drugs over 5 years with positive TRAb. RNA from PBMCs was the source of the TCR library. For TCR beta, libraries came from iRepertoire HTBI primers and Arm-PCR of CDR3 regions. TCRdb itself ran the multiplex PCR reads through MiXCR, one entry per CDR3 protein. The profile shows over 650,000 distinct CDR3 sequences, about 32% of them singletons. Specimen: peripheral blood mononuclear cells (PBMCs), collected when the disease was refractory, from a patient treated with antithyroid drugs. The origin of the receptors is a female donor with Graves disease.

In this sample, this clonotype turned up a few times. Compared with germline, one end of the junction differs, possibly owing to a read error. The CDR3 is CASSSARLVRTGELFF. CDR3 in DNA: TGTGCCAGTAGTTCCGCTCGGCTAGTGAGGACCGGGGAGCTATTTTTT. This chain connects TRBV19 to TRBJ2-2; the D gene is possibly TRBD2 (5 bases). The CDR3 consists of 16 residues. Germline assignment: CDR1 LNHDA and CDR2 SQIVND (reference sequence). Variable domain in full (rest from reference TRBV19 and TRBJ2-2): DGGITQSPKYLFRKEGQNVTLSCEQNLNHDAMYWYRQDPGQGLRLIYYSQIVNDFQKGDIAEGYSVSREKKESFPLTVTSAQKNPTAFYLCASSSARLVRTGELFFGEGSRLTVL.

V and J are TRBV7-2 and TRBJ2-2; D unresolved. V was cut by 1 base and J by 6 bases, with 6 bases left in between. The CDR3 is 13 residues long. CDR1 SGHTA and CDR2 FQGNSA come from the germline V gene. In nucleotides, the CDR3 is TGTGCCAGCAGCTTAGATTATTCCGGGGAGCTGTTTTTT. Translated, it gives CASSLDYSGELFF.

The chain links TRBV19 to TRBJ1-5; the match to TRBD1 covers 7 bases. Germline CDR1 reads LNHDA; CDR2 reads SQIVND (reference sequence). Trimming cost V 4 bases and J 6 bases; bases outside gene matches: 6. The CDR3 sequence is 14 residues long. Here the CDR3 reads CASSTDRDGQPQHF. DNA for the CDR3: TGTGCCAGTAGTACTGACAGGGATGGTCAGCCCCAGCATTTT.

The sample holds a few counts of this clonotype. V usage is TRBV29-1 and J usage is TRBJ2-7; possibly TRBD2 for D (7 bases). CDR3 length equals 13 residues. Between the trimmed V and J ends, which lost 5 bases and 2 bases, there was a span of 13 bases. Germline V lookup: CDR1 SQVTM, CDR2 ANQGSEA. CDR3 sequence: CSVSGGDTYEQYF. Written as DNA, the CDR3 is TGCAGCGTTTCGGGGGGCGACACCTACGAGCAGTACTTC.

This clonotype came up many times. The chain recombines TRBV12-3 or TRBV12-4 with TRBJ1-1, with no clear D. This CDR3 spans 16 amino acids. V lost 6 bases, J lost 0 bases, and 17 bases lay in between. This CDR3 reads CASRQTPGVMNTEAFF. The CDR3 nucleotides are TGTGCCAGCAGACAGACACCCGGGGTTATGAACACTGAAGCTTTCTTT.

This clonotype has just a few counts. The V call is TRBV30, the J call TRBJ2-7, with unresolved D. V was shortened by 2 bases and J by 0 bases, with 23 bases between the two germline ends. Germline assignment: CDR1 GTSNPN and CDR2 SVGIG (reference sequence). This CDR3 spans 18 amino acids. DNA for the CDR3: TGTGCCTGGAGTCCCCGGTACGGCCGAGCGTCAGGCTCCTACGAGCAGTACTTC. It specifies CAWSPRYGRASGSYEQYF.

V and J are TRBV30 and TRBJ1-2, with D perhaps TRBD1 (5 bases). CDR1 is GTSNPN, CDR2 SVGIG, per germline (reference sequence). The length of the CDR3 is 14 residues. V lost 0 bases, J lost 4 bases, and 12 bases lay in between. The CDR3 region is CAWSVSGNGYGYTF. For the CDR3, the DNA is TGTGCCTGGAGTGTTTCAGGGAACGGCTATGGCTACACCTTC.

In its sample, this clonotype was seen a few times. V and J are TRBV12-3 or TRBV12-4 and TRBJ2-7; TRBD1 matches at 9 bases. V shed 3 bases and J 5 bases; nucleotides not matched to a gene: 5. The CDR3 covers 14 residues. CDR3 sequence: CASSLGTGRHEQYF. The CDR3 nucleotides are TGTGCCAGCAGTTTGGGGACAGGGCGACACGAGCAGTACTTC.

The rearrangement uses TRBV20-1 and TRBJ1-6; D uncertain. With 3 bases removed from V and 0 bases from J, the gap between germline ends came to 6 bases. Germline-derived CDR1 and CDR2 are DFQATT and SNEGSKA (reference sequence). This CDR3 region has 14 residues. CDR3 sequence reads: CSARGSSYNSPLHF. The CDR3 region has the DNA TGCAGTGCTAGGGGGAGCTCCTATAATTCACCCCTCCACTTT.

This clonotype was picked up many times. This sequence joins TRBV28 and TRBJ2-7; D gene unclear. Germline CDR1 reads MDHEN; CDR2 reads SYDVKM. V was clipped by 5 bases and J by 8 bases, with 13 bases between them. This CDR3 comprises 12 residues. DNA of the CDR3: TGTGCCAGCAGTAAGACCGTCTGGAAGCAGTACTTC. Amino acids: CASSKTVWKQYF.

This clonotype was counted only a few times. The chain joins TRBV9 to TRBJ2-7; maybe TRBD2 (5 bases). V was trimmed by 4 bases and J by 9 bases, leaving 11 bases between them. This CDR3 spans 11 amino acids. In germline, CDR1 is SGDLS, CDR2 YYNGEE. CDR3: CASSPSRGQYF. In nucleotides, the CDR3 is TGTGCCAGCAGCCCCAGCCGGGGGCAGTACTTC.

The V gene is TRBV7-8, the J gene TRBJ1-1; 9 positions match TRBD1. Trimming removed 5 bases from V and 1 base from J; junction bases left unmatched: 5. Germline lookup yields CDR1 SGHVS and CDR2 FQNEAQ. This CDR3 region has 15 residues. The CDR3 reads CASSAWTGANTEAFF. As DNA, the CDR3 is TGTGCCAGCAGCGCCTGGACAGGGGCGAACACTGAAGCTTTCTTT. Combining the CDR3 with reference TRBV7-8 and TRBJ1-1 gives the whole variable domain GAGVSQSPRYKVAKRGQDVALRCDPISGHVSLFWYQQALGQGPEFLTYFQNEAQLDKSGLPSDRFFAERPEGSVSTLKIQRTQQEDSAVYLCASSAWTGANTEAFFGQGTRLTVV.

In this sample, this clonotype turned up a few times. The chain has TRBV25-1 and TRBJ2-2; D is perhaps TRBD1 (5 bases). The CDR3 totals 12 residues. Germline V gives CDR1 MGHDK, CDR2 SYGVNS. Trimming took 8 bases from V and 6 from J, leaving 10 bases between them. CDR3 sequence reads: CASGRQSGELFF. DNA for the CDR3: TGTGCCAGCGGACGACAGTCCGGGGAGCTGTTTTTT.

This clonotype was counted at least ten times. The gene calls are TRBV2 and TRBJ1-4; 9 positions match TRBD1. This CDR3 region has 14 residues. J gave up 8 bases and V 3 bases, and 4 bases lay outside the gene matches. CDR1 is SNHLY, CDR2 FYNNEI, per germline. The CDR3 region has the DNA TGTGCCAGCAGTGAGGACAGGGGAAACGAAAAACTGTTTTTT. Its translation: CASSEDRGNEKLFF.

The table lists this clonotype with many counts. The gene calls are TRBV20-1 and TRBJ2-7; 16 bases align to TRBD2. Germline V CDR1 and CDR2: DFQATT, SNEGSKA (reference sequence). The J segment lost 4 bases and the V segment lost 6 bases, leaving 6 bases of the junction unmatched. The CDR3 spans 15 residues. CDR3 in amino acids: CSARGLAGGPYEQYF. In nucleotides, the CDR3 is TGCAGTGCCCGGGGACTAGCGGGAGGGCCGTACGAGCAGTACTTC.

This sequence joins TRBV7-9 and TRBJ1-2; D gene ambiguous. The CDR3 has 14 amino acids. Trimming removed 5 bases from V and 5 bases from J, with 15 bases in between. The germline gives CDR1 SEHNR, CDR2 FQNEAQ (reference sequence). The CDR3 is CASSTDHGMYGYTF. For the CDR3, the DNA is TGTGCCAGCAGCACGGACCACGGAATGTATGGCTACACCTTC.

A word on this clonotype: One end of the junction varies from germline; a read error may be responsible. This sequence joins TRBV30 and TRBJ2-2, with a weak D call TRBD2 (6 bases). This CDR3 region has 13 residues. The germline V gene has CDR1 GTSNPN and CDR2 SVGIG (reference sequence). The CDR3 DNA follows: TGTGCCTGGAGTGACCAACTAGCCGGGAAGCTGTTTTTT. This translates into CAWSDQLAGKLFF. The variable domain in full, completed from reference TRBV30 and TRBJ2-2, reads SQTIHQWPATLVQPVGSPLSLECTVEGTSNPNLYWYRQAAGRGLQLLFYSVGIGQISSEVPQNLSASRPQDRQFILSSKKLLLSDSGFYLCAWSDQLAGKLFFGEGSRLTVL.